This T cell receptor beta chain was recovered during a study of shared clonotypes between healthy human individuals. The study's findings and limits: Sampling covered blood only; tissue repertoires likely differ. Among donors, the sharing of clonotypes was expected to be influenced by sequencing depth. For sorted subsets, rarefaction showed incomplete sequencing despite large depth.

As for this clone: The antigen is undetermined. The junction differs from germline at one of its ends, possibly a read error.

At a deep level, the assay was run. TCRdb's table, derived via immunoSEQ multiplex PCR, lists solely in-frame clones and lacks some. The sample lists approximately 980,000 clones; less than 85% were seen once. CDR1 and CDR2 (germline): SSHAT, FNYEAQ (reference sequence). The CDR3 totals 16 residues. This receptor was identified in a man aged 18 to 35 in good health. The chain carries TRBV7-7 and TRBJ2-5, with 9 bases lining up with TRBD2. Material for sequencing was memory CD4+ T cells sorted from blood. Subset defined: CD45RA-negative fraction. This chain's CDR3 is CASSLDGGGAAETQYF. As DNA, the CDR3 is TGTGCTAGCAGCTTAGATGGCGGGGGGGCCGCGGAGACCCAGTACTTC. Combining the CDR3 with reference TRBV7-7 and TRBJ2-5 gives the whole variable domain GAGVSQSPRYKVTKRGQDVTLRCDPISSHATLYWYQQALGQGPEFLTYFNYEAQPDKSGLPSDRFSAERPEGSISTLTIQRTEQRDSAMYRCASSLDGGGAAETQYFGPGTRLLVL.